The 7 T cell receptor beta chains below all came from one sample that was sequenced in a study of CD8 T cells in ankylosing spondylitis. Study results and caveats: Blood from ankylosing spondylitis patients appeared to carry a characteristic roughly 8-variant TCR beta motif.

These receptors have no known antigen. One entry per CDR3 protein, called by TCRdb with MiXCR from the 5' RACE reads. The sample carries some 700,000 distinct CDR3 sequences, 15% to 20% recorded once. The sample taken for sequencing was blood, either unsorted or a sorted T cell fraction (not recorded which). The receptors derive from a male donor with ankylosing spondylitis.

In its sample, this clonotype was seen a few times. This chain joins TRBV5-6 and TRBJ2-7; D unresolved. Trimming shortened V by 4 bases and J by 5 bases, and 10 bases separated the two germline ends. Germline V gene data show CDR1 as SGHDT and CDR2 as YYEEEE. The CDR3 runs to 12 residues. The CDR3 region has the DNA TGTGCCAGCAGCGGAACGGTGCACGAGCAGTACTTC. This gives the protein CASSGTVHEQYF.

The chain has TRBV11-2 and TRBJ2-5; TRBD1 matches at 7 bases. From germline, CDR1 is SGHAT and CDR2 FQNNGV. This CDR3 contains 15 residues. Trimming cost V 5 bases and J 2 bases; bases outside gene matches: 8. This CDR3 reads CASSPSRTGQETQYF. The CDR3 DNA reads as TGTGCCAGCAGCCCATCGCGGACAGGACAAGAGACCCAGTACTTC.

The CDR3 nucleotides are TGCAGTGCTGTGAGGAGACGGACCTACGAGCAGTACTTC. Amino acids: CSAVRRRTYEQYF. The chain combines TRBV20-1 with TRBJ2-7; D uncertain. CDR3 length: 13 residues. The germline V and J ends were trimmed by 5 bases and 2 bases, with 13 bases remaining between them. Germline CDR1 is DFQATT and CDR2 is SNEGSKA (reference sequence).

The chain employs TRBV11-2 and TRBJ1-1; weak D call: TRBD1 (5 bases). Germline loops: CDR1 SGHAT, CDR2 FQNNGV. The CDR3 is 13 amino acids. V dropped 1 base and J dropped 8 bases, with 11 bases sitting between them. CDR3 loop: CASSLGGTGEAFF. The CDR3 nucleotides are TGTGCCAGCAGCTTAGGGGGGACGGGGGAAGCTTTCTTT.

The chain combines TRBV20-1 with TRBJ2-7; D perhaps matches TRBD1 (5 bases). The CDR3 loop spans 17 amino acids. Germline assignment: CDR1 DFQATT and CDR2 SNEGSKA (reference sequence). V lost 3 bases and J lost 2, with 23 bases in between. The CDR3 sequence is CSASPDGRAGRTYEQYF. The CDR3 coding sequence is TGCAGTGCTAGTCCGGATGGTCGGGCAGGGCGAACCTACGAGCAGTACTTC.

This clonotype was picked up many times. V is TRBV20-1 and J is TRBJ1-3; D remains unclear. In germline, CDR1 is DFQATT, CDR2 SNEGSKA (reference sequence). The germline V and J ends were trimmed by 6 bases and 0 bases, with 9 bases remaining between them. The CDR3 spans 13 residues. The CDR3 nucleotides read TGCAGTGCCGACCCCCCCTCTGGAAACACCATATATTTT. This translates into CSADPPSGNTIYF.

DNA for the CDR3: TGCGCCAGCAGCGTGGGGACACCGGGCCTCAACGTCCTGACTTTC. It encodes CASSVGTPGLNVLTF. The chain joins TRBV5-1 to TRBJ2-6, with D maybe TRBD1 (6 bases). Per the germline V gene, CDR1 is SGHRS and CDR2 is YFSETQ. This CDR3 has 15 amino acids. V shed 4 bases and J shed 9 bases, with 17 bases lying between them.